These 22 T cell receptor beta chains originate from one sample sequenced in a study of CD8 T cells in Susac syndrome. Random-hexamer reverse transcription was applied to roughly 0.5 to 1 ug RNA. A single record per CDR3 protein comes from TCRdb applying MiXCR to the immunoSEQ multiplex PCR reads. The table includes some 300,000 distinct CDR3 sequences, 75% to 90% detected once. Sequencing was carried out using CD8+ T cells from PBMCs. The receptor source for this set is a human donor with multiple sclerosis.

The chain has TRBV21-1 and TRBJ1-5. TRBV21-1 represents a pseudogene. The CDR3 has 17 residues. The CDR3 DNA sequence: TGTGCCAGCAGCATAGGGAACGTCATTGATAGCAATCAGCCCCAGCATTTT. Its protein product is CASSIGNVIDSNQPQHF.

The chain is built from TRBV3-1 and TRBJ2-1, with 7 bases that match TRBD2. Germline trimming cut 4 bases from V and 2 bases from J; bases unmatched to any gene: 8. CDR3 length equals 16 residues. Per germline, CDR1 LGHDT and CDR2 YNNKEL (reference sequence). The CDR3 sequence is CASSPREGMAYNEQFF. The CDR3, as DNA: TGTGCCAGCAGCCCAAGGGAGGGGATGGCCTACAATGAGCAGTTCTTC.

V is TRBV4-1 and J is TRBJ2-1, with 8 bases aligning to TRBD2. The V gene end was trimmed by 4 bases and the J gene end by 6 bases; junction bases not matched to a gene: 8. CDR3 size: 15 residues. Germline V gives CDR1 MGHRA, CDR2 YSYEKL. The chain's CDR3 is CASSPLGLAGNEQFF. For the CDR3, the DNA is TGCGCCAGCAGCCCCTTGGGGCTAGCGGGCAATGAGCAGTTCTTC.

The CDR3 region is CASSQDRGSSYNEQFF. DNA for the CDR3: TGCGCCAGCAGCCAAGATCGGGGTAGCTCCTACAATGAGCAGTTCTTC. The rearrangement joins TRBV4-3 to TRBJ2-1, with D possibly TRBD2 on 5 matching bases. The germline CDR1 and CDR2 sequences are LGHNA and YSLEER. The CDR3 is made up of 16 amino acids. Trimming stripped 0 bases from V and 0 bases from J, with 9 bases between.

This clonotype came up many times. The rearrangement uses TRBV7-9 and TRBJ2-2; D not certain. Trimming took 1 base from V and 5 from J, leaving 2 bases between them. The CDR3 covers 12 residues. Germline V lookup: CDR1 SEHNR, CDR2 FQNEAQ (reference sequence). CDR3 in amino acids: CASSLGTGELFF. For the CDR3, the DNA is TGTGCCAGCAGCTTAGGGACCGGGGAGCTGTTTTTT.

This clonotype occurred once. The chain employs TRBV9 and TRBJ2-7; 8 positions match TRBD2. The CDR3 totals 15 residues. Germline V gene lookup returns CDR1 SGDLS and CDR2 YYNGEE. Trimming at V came to 2 bases and at J to 2 bases, leaving 6 bases not matched to a gene. This chain's CDR3 is CASSVSAGEAYEQYF. The CDR3 DNA reads as TGTGCCAGCAGCGTTTCAGCGGGAGAGGCCTACGAGCAGTACTTC.

V is TRBV3-1 and J is TRBJ2-2; no reliable D call. Germline lookup yields CDR1 LGHDT and CDR2 YNNKEL (reference sequence). V lost 4 bases to trimming and J lost 4 bases, with 10 bases between them. The CDR3 spans 14 residues. CDR3 residues: CASSLPGVTGELFF. The CDR3 DNA sequence: TGTGCCAGCAGCCTCCCGGGCGTCACCGGGGAGCTGTTTTTT.

The gene calls are TRBV9 and TRBJ1-2; no clear D. V lost 3 bases and J 5 bases, leaving 8 bases between the germline ends. The length of the CDR3 is 12 residues. Germline CDR1 reads SGDLS; CDR2 reads YYNGEE. The DNA for the CDR3 is TGTGCCAGCAGCGCCACAGCTTATGGCTACACCTTC. It encodes CASSATAYGYTF.

J is TRBJ1-5 and V is TRBV7-2, with 7 bases aligning to TRBD1. The CDR3 sequence is 15 residues long. Unmatched junction bases numbered 4, after V lost 4 bases and J lost 1 base. Germline V gene lookup returns CDR1 SGHTA and CDR2 FQGNSA. The CDR3 reads CASSYWTGSNQPQHF. CDR3 bases: TGTGCCAGCAGCTATTGGACAGGAAGCAATCAGCCCCAGCATTTT.

CDR3 coding DNA: TGTGCCAGTAGTATCTTGGCTTGGGGAGAGACCCAGTACTTC. Encoded protein: CASSILAWGETQYF. The V and J genes are TRBV19 and TRBJ2-5; D remains unclear. The CDR3 totals 14 residues. CDR1 is LNHDA and CDR2 is SQIVND in the germline V gene (reference sequence). Trimming took off 3 bases at V and 4 bases at J, with 12 bases between the two ends.

This clonotype was counted only a few times. The V call is TRBV24-1, the J call TRBJ2-7; D gene uncertain. Germline loops: CDR1 KGHDR, CDR2 SFDVKD. The CDR3 consists of 14 residues. Trimming cost V 6 bases and J 3 bases, with 14 bases left between them. CDR3 amino acids: CATSSSGQYYEQYF. The DNA of the CDR3 is TGTGCCACCAGTAGCAGTGGGCAATACTACGAGCAGTACTTC.

The chain combines TRBV28 with TRBJ2-1, with D hard to call. The germline V gene encodes CDR1 MDHEN and CDR2 SYDVKM. V was trimmed by 4 bases and J by 0 bases, leaving 10 bases between them. The CDR3 consists of 15 residues. Written as DNA, the CDR3 is TGTGCCAGCAGTTCCCAGCCGAGCTCCTACAATGAGCAGTTCTTC. Its translation is CASSSQPSSYNEQFF.

The CDR3 coding sequence is TGTGCCAGCAGTGACTTGGGACAGGGACTTACTGAAGCTTTCTTT. Translation: CASSDLGQGLTEAFF. V gene TRBV6-1 combines with J gene TRBJ1-1, with 9 positions matching TRBD1. CDR3 length: 15 residues. CDR1 and CDR2 from the germline V gene are MNHNS and SASEGT. Unmatched junction bases numbered 7, after V lost 3 bases and J lost 5 bases.

The chain is built from TRBV7-2 and TRBJ2-7; D is tentatively TRBD1 or TRBD2 (6 bases each). The CDR3 consists of 15 residues. V lost 7 bases and J 0 bases, leaving 16 bases between the germline ends. CDR1 is SGHTA, CDR2 FQGNSA, per germline. The CDR3 DNA sequence: TGTGCCAGCACCGATTCGGGGGCCCCCTCCTACGAGCAGTACTTC. Residues: CASTDSGAPSYEQYF. Full variable domain (rest looked up from reference TRBV7-2 and TRBJ2-7): GAGVSQSPSNKVTEKGKDVELRCDPISGHTALYWYRQSLGQGLEFLIYFQGNSAPDKSGLPSDRFSAERTGGSVSTLTIQRTQQEDSAVYLCASTDSGAPSYEQYFGPGTRLTVT.

This clonotype was counted once. V gene TRBV11-2 combines with J gene TRBJ2-5; TRBD2 might be the D (5 bases). Per germline, CDR1 SGHAT and CDR2 FQNNGV. This CDR3 comprises 16 residues. Trimming removed 4 bases at V and 5 bases at J, with 20 bases between. The CDR3 DNA sequence: TGTGCCAGCAGCTCCGAGGGTTGGGTGGGAAAGGAGACCCAGTACTTC. Its translation: CASSSEGWVGKETQYF. The full variable domain, completed using reference TRBV11-2 and TRBJ2-5, is EAGVAQSPRYKIIEKRQSVAFWCNPISGHATLYWYQQILGQGPKLLIQFQNNGVVDDSQLPKDRFSAERLKGVDSTLKIQPAKLEDSAVYLCASSSEGWVGKETQYFGPGTRLLVL.

In its sample, this clonotype was seen once. This chain links TRBV20-1 with TRBJ1-2, with a tentative D call TRBD1 (6 bases). There are 12 residues in the CDR3. V lost 2 bases to trimming and J lost 4 bases, with 8 bases between them. Germline V CDR1 and CDR2: DFQATT, SNEGSKA (reference sequence). CDR3 loop: CSARQGFYGYTF. For the CDR3, the DNA is TGCAGTGCTAGACAGGGGTTCTATGGCTACACCTTC.

This chain links TRBV28 with TRBJ2-5; D is ambiguous. Per germline, CDR1 MDHEN and CDR2 SYDVKM. This CDR3 has 10 amino acids. The CDR3 sequence is CATRKETQYF. The CDR3 DNA sequence: TGTGCTACACGAAAAGAGACCCAGTACTTC.

On this clonotype itself: The junction shows a germline mismatch at one end, possibly a read error. The J gene is TRBJ2-2, the V gene TRBV6-2 or TRBV6-3; no clear D gene. CDR1 is MNHEY and CDR2 is SVGEGT in the germline V gene. The CDR3 covers 14 residues. CDR3 coding DNA: TGTGCCAGCAGTGACTCTGAGAACACCGGGGAGCTGTTTTTT. It specifies CASSDSENTGELFF.

The V and J genes are TRBV11-2 and TRBJ2-1, with TRBD2 matching 8 bases. V trimming: 1 base; J trimming: 4 bases; junction bases outside the gene matches: 6. Germline lookup yields CDR1 SGHAT and CDR2 FQNNGV. There are 16 residues in the CDR3. The chain's CDR3 is CASSLGGERGYNEQFF. In DNA form, the CDR3 reads TGTGCCAGCAGCTTAGGAGGCGAGCGGGGGTACAATGAGCAGTTCTTC.

This clonotype was detected once. The chain has TRBV9 and TRBJ2-7; TRBD1 or TRBD2 may be the D gene (5 bases each). This CDR3 is 15 amino acids long. Trimming cost V 2 bases and J 2 bases, with 14 bases left between them. The germline gives CDR1 SGDLS, CDR2 YYNGEE. As DNA, the CDR3 is TGTGCCAGCAGCGTTACCCCAGGGAGCGCCTACGAGCAGTACTTC. Protein: CASSVTPGSAYEQYF.

The genes are TRBV11-2 and TRBJ2-7, with 11 bases that match TRBD2. Per germline, CDR1 SGHAT and CDR2 FQNNGV. This CDR3 comprises 15 residues. The junction had 5 bases not matched to a gene; V was cut back by 5 bases and J by 2 bases. The CDR3: CASSRGTSGAYEQYF. CDR3 bases: TGTGCCAGCAGCAGAGGGACTAGCGGCGCCTACGAGCAGTACTTC.

This chain links TRBV20-1 with TRBJ2-7, with TRBD2 matching over 11 bases. Losses at the gene ends were 4 bases for V and 3 bases for J; bases not matched to a gene: 14. This CDR3 has 17 amino acids. The germline CDR1 and CDR2 sequences are DFQATT and SNEGSKA (reference sequence). CDR3: CSAKGLAGGDPYYEQYF. For the CDR3, the DNA is TGCAGTGCTAAGGGGCTAGCGGGAGGAGACCCGTACTACGAGCAGTACTTC.